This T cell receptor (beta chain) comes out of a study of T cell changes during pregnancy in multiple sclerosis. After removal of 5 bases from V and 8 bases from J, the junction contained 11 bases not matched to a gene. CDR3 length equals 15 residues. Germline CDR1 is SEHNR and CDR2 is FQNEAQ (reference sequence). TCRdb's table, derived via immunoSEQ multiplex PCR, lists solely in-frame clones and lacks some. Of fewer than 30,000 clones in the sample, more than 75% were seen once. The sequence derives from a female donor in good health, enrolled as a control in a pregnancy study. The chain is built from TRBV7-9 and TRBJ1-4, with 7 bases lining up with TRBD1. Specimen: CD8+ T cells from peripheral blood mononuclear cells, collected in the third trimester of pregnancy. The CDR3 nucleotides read TGTGCCAGCAGCCCGTCCCGGACAGGCGGGGAAAAACTGTTTTTT. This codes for CASSPSRTGGEKLFF.